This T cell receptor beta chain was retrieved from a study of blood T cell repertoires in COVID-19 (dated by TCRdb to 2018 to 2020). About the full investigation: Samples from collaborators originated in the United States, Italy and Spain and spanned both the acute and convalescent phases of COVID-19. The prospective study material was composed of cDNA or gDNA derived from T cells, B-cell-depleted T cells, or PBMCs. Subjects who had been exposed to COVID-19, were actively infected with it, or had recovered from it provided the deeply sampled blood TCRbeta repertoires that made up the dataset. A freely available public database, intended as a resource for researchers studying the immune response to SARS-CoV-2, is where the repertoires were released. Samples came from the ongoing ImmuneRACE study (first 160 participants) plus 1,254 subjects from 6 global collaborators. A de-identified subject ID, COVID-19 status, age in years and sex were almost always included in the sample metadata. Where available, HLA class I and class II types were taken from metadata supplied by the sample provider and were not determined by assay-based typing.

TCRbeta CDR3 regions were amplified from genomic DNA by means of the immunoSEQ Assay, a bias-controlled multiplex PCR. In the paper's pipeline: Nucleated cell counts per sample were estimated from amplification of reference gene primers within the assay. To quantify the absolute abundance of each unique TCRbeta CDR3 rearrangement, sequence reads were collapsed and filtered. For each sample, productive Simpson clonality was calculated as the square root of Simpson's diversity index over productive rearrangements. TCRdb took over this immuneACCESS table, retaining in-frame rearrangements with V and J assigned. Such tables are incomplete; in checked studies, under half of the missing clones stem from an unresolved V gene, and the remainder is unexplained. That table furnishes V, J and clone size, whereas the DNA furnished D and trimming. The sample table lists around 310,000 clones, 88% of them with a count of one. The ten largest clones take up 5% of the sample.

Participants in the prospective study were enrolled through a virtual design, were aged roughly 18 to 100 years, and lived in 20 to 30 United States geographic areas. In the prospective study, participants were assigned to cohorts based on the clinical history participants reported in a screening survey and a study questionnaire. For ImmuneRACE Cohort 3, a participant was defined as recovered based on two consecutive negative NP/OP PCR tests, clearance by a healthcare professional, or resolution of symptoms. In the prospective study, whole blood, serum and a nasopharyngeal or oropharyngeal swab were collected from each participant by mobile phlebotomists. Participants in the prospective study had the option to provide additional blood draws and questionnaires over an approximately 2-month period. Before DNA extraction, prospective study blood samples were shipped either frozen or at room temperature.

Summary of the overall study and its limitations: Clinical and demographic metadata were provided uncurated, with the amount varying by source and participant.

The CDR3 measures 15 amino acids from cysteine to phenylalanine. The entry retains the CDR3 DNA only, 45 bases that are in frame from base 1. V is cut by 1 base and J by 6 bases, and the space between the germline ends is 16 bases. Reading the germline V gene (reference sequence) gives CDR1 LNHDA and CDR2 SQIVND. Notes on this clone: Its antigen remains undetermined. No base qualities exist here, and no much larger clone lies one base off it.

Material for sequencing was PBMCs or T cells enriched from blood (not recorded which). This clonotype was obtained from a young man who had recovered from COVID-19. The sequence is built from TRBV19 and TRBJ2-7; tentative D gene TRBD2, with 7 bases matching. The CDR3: CASSIVGGAIGEQYF. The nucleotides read TGTGCCAGTAGTATAGTAGGGGGGGCGATCGGCGAGCAGTACTTC.